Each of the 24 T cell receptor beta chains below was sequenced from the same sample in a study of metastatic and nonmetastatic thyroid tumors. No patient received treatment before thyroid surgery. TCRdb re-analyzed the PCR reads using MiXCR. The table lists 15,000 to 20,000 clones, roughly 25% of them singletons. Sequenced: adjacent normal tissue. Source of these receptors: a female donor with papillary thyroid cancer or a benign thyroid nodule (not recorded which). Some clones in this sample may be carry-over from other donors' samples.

CDR3 nucleotide sequence: TGTGCCTCCTCCGGGACAGAGAATGAAAAACTGTTTTTT. Amino acid sequence: CASSGTENEKLFF. The chain employs TRBV30 and TRBJ1-4; 7 bases are a match to TRBD1. Germline V gene sequence: CDR1 GTSNPN, CDR2 SVGIG (reference sequence). This CDR3 spans 13 amino acids. V trimming: 7 bases; J trimming: 5 bases; junction bases outside the gene matches: 7.

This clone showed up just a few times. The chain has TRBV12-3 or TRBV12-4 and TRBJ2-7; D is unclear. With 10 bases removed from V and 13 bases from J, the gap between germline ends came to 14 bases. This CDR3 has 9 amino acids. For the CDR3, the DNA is TGTGCCACCCAACAAGGGCCATACTTC. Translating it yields CATQQGPYF.

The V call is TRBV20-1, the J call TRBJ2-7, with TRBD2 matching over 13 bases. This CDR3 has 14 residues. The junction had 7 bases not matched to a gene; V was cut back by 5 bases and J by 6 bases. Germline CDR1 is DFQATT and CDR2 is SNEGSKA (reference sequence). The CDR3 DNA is TGCAGTGCTCCACTAGCGGGGGGGCTTGGCGAGCAGTACTTC. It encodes CSAPLAGGLGEQYF.

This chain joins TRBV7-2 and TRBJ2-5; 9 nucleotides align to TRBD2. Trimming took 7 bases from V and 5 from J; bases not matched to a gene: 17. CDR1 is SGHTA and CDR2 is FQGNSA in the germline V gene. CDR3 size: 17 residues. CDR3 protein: CASTPGASGIGRETQYF. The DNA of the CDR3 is TGTGCCAGCACCCCCGGGGCTAGCGGGATCGGGCGGGAGACCCAGTACTTC.

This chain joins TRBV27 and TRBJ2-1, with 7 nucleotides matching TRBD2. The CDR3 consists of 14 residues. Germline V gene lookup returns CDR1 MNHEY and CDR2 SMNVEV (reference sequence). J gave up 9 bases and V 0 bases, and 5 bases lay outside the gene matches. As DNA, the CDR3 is TGTGCCAGCAGTTTATCCAGCGGGATAGGTGAGCAGTTCTTC. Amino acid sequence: CASSLSSGIGEQFF.

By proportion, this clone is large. The CDR3 loop reads CASSINPGPSYEQYF. CDR3 nucleotides: TGTGCCAGTAGTATTAACCCCGGACCCTCCTACGAGCAGTACTTC. The rearrangement links TRBV19 to TRBJ2-7; no clear D gene. CDR1 and CDR2 from the germline V gene are LNHDA and SQIVND (reference sequence). The length of the CDR3 is 15 residues. Trimming removed 3 bases from V and 0 bases from J, with 12 bases in between.

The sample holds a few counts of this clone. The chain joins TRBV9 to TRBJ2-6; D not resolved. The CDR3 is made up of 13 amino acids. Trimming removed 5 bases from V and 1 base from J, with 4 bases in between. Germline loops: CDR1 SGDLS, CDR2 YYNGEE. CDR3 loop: CASSPSGANVLTF. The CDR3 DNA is TGTGCCAGCAGTCCATCTGGGGCCAACGTCCTGACTTTC.

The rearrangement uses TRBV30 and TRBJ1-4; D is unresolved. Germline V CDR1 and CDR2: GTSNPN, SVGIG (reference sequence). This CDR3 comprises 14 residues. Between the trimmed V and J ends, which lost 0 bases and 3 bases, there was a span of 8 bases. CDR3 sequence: CAWSVWGSNEKLFF. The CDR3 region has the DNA TGTGCCTGGAGTGTATGGGGTTCTAATGAAAAACTGTTTTTT. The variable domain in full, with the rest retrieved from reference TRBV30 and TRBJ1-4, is SQTIHQWPATLVQPVGSPLSLECTVEGTSNPNLYWYRQAAGRGLQLLFYSVGIGQISSEVPQNLSASRPQDRQFILSSKKLLLSDSGFYLCAWSVWGSNEKLFFGSGTQLSVL.

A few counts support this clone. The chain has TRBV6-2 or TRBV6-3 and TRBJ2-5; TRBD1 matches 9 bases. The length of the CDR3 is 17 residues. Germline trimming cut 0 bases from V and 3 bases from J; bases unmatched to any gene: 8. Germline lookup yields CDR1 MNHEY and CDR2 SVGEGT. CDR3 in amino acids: CASSYSKRTGDEETQYF. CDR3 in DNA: TGTGCCAGCAGTTACTCGAAACGGACAGGGGATGAAGAGACCCAGTACTTC.

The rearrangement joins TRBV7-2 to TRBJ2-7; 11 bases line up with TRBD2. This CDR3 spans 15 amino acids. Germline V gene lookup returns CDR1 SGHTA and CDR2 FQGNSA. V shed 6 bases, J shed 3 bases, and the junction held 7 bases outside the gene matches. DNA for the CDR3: TGTGCCAGCAGTTTGACTAGCGGGGACCTCTACGAGCAGTACTTC. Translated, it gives CASSLTSGDLYEQYF.

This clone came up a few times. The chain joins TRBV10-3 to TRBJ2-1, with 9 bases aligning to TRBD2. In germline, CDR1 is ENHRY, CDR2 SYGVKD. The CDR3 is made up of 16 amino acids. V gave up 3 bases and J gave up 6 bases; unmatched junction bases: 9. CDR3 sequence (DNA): TGTGCCATCAGTGATGGAGGAGTAGCGGGAGTCAATGAGCAGTTCTTC. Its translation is CAISDGGVAGVNEQFF.

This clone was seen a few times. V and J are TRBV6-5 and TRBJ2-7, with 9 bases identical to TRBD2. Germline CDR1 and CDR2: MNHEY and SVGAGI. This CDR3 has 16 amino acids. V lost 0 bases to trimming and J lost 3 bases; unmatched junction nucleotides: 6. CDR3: CASSYSWTSVDYEQYF. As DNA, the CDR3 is TGTGCCAGCAGTTACTCCTGGACTAGCGTGGACTACGAGCAGTACTTC.

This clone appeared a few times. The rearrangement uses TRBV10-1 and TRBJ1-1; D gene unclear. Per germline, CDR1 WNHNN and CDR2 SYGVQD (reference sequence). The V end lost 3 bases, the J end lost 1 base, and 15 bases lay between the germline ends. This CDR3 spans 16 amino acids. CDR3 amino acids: CASSDAPSLTNTEAFF. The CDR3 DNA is TGCGCCAGCAGTGACGCCCCATCCCTTACGAACACTGAAGCTTTCTTT.

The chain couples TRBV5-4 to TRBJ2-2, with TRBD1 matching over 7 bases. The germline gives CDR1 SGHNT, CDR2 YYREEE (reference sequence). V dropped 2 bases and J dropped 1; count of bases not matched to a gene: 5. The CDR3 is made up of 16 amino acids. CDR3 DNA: TGTGCCAGCAGCTTACAGGGGTATCGGAACACCGGGGAGCTGTTTTTT. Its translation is CASSLQGYRNTGELFF.

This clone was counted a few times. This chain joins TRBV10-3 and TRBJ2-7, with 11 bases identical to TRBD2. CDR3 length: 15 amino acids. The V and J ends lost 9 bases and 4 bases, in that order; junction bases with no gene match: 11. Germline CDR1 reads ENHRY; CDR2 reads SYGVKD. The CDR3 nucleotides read TGTGCCATAACCAGCCCGGGACTAGCGGATTACGAGCAGTACTTC. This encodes CAITSPGLADYEQYF.

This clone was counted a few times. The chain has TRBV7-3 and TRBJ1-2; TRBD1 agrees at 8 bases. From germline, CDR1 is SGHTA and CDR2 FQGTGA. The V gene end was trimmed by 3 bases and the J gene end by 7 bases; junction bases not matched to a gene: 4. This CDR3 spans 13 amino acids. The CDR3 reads CASSLGTGGGYTF. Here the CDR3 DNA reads TGTGCCAGCAGCTTGGGGACAGGTGGTGGCTACACCTTC.

CDR3 sequence reads: CASSRPRGGYTF. The CDR3 nucleotides read TGTGCCAGCAGTCGGCCGAGGGGTGGCTACACCTTC. The chain recombines TRBV2 with TRBJ1-2; the D gene is possibly TRBD1 (5 bases). The CDR3 is 12 residues long. Germline V gives CDR1 SNHLY, CDR2 FYNNEI. V dropped 5 bases and J dropped 7 bases, with 11 bases sitting between them.

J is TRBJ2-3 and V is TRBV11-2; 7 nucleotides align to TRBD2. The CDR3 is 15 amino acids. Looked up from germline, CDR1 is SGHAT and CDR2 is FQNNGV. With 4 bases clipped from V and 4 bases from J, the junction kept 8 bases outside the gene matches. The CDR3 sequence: CASSYGGGPSDTQYF. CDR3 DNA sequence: TGTGCCAGCAGCTACGGGGGAGGGCCTTCAGATACGCAGTATTTT.

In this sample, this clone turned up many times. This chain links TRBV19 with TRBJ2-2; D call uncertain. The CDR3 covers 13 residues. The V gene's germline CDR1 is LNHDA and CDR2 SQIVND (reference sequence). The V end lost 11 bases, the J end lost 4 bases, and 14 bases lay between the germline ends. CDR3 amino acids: CALTSGRTGELFF. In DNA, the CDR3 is TGTGCCCTCACATCAGGTCGCACCGGGGAGCTGTTTTTT.

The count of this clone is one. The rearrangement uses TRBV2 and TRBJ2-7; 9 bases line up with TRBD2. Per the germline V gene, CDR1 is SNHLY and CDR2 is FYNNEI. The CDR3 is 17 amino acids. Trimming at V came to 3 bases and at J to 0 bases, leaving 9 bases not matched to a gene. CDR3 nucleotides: TGTGCCAGCAGTGACATCAAGGCTAGCGGGGACTCCTACGAGCAGTACGTC. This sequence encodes CASSDIKASGDSYEQYV.

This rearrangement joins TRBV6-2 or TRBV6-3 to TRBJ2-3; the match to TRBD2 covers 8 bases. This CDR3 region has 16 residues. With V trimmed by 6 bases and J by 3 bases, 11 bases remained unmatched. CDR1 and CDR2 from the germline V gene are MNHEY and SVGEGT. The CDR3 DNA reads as TGTGCCAGCAGACCCCCAGCGGGAGAGGTTACAGATACGCAGTATTTT. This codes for CASRPPAGEVTDTQYF.

The chain's CDR3 is CAISESWQGNTEAFF. The CDR3 nucleotides read TGTGCCATCAGTGAGTCTTGGCAGGGGAACACTGAAGCTTTCTTT. The chain carries TRBV10-3 and TRBJ1-1, with D possibly matching TRBD1 (5 bases). The CDR3 runs to 15 residues. Trimming took off 0 bases at V and 1 base at J, with 9 bases between the two ends. The V gene's germline CDR1 is ENHRY and CDR2 SYGVKD.

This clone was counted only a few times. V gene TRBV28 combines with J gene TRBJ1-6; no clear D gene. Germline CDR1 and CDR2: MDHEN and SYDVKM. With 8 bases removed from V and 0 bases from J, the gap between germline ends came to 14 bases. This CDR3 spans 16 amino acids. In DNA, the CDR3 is TGTGCCAGCCTGAACATGGGCAACTCCTATAATTCACCCCTCCACTTT. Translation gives CASLNMGNSYNSPLHF.

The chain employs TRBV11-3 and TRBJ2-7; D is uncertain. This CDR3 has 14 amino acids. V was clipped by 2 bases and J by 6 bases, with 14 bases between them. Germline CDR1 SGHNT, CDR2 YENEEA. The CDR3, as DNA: TGTGCCAGCAGCTTATCGCCCCAGATCTTCGAGCAGTACTTC. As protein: CASSLSPQIFEQYF.